The 23 T cell receptor beta chains below come from one sample, sequenced in a study of blood T cell repertoires in COVID-19. Generated by immunoSEQ multiplex PCR, the TCRdb table keeps only in-frame clones and is missing some. The sample holds around 300,000 clones, approximately 88% seen once. Sequenced input: PBMCs or T cells enriched from blood (not recorded which). The receptors originated from a woman in her 40s who had recovered from COVID-19.

The V gene is TRBV4-3, the J gene TRBJ1-2, with D uncertain. Per germline, CDR1 LGHNA and CDR2 YSLEER. With 0 bases removed from V and 0 bases from J, the gap between germline ends came to 11 bases. The CDR3 consists of 16 residues. The CDR3 nucleotides are TGCGCCAGCAGCCAAGATCGAGTCCCAACTAACTATGGCTACACCTTC. Protein sequence: CASSQDRVPTNYGYTF.

This chain uses TRBV19 with TRBJ2-5, with D uncertain. Germline V gene lookup returns CDR1 LNHDA and CDR2 SQIVND (reference sequence). V lost 6 bases and J 5 bases, leaving 13 bases between the germline ends. The CDR3 consists of 13 residues. The CDR3 region is CASREDIGETQYF. In DNA form, the CDR3 reads TGTGCCAGTAGGGAAGACATCGGTGAGACCCAGTACTTC.

This chain uses TRBV28 with TRBJ1-2, with D possibly TRBD1 on 5 matching bases. Germline-derived CDR1 and CDR2 are MDHEN and SYDVKM. CDR3 length equals 12 residues. V was shortened by 6 bases and J by 12 bases, with 17 bases between the two germline ends. The CDR3 spells CASSSGGVLHTF. CDR3 DNA sequence: TGTGCCAGCAGCTCCGGGGGGGTGCTTCACACCTTC.

Note on this clone: Other DNA sequences from this sample encode an identical CDR3 as well. The genes are TRBV7-2 and TRBJ2-1; the match to TRBD2 covers 10 bases. The germline V gene encodes CDR1 SGHTA and CDR2 FQGNSA. With V trimmed by 3 bases and J by 6 bases, 2 bases remained unmatched. CDR3 length: 14 amino acids. The CDR3: CASSLGTSVNEQFF. CDR3 sequence (DNA): TGTGCCAGCAGCTTGGGGACTAGCGTCAATGAGCAGTTCTTC.

The rearrangement links TRBV20-1 to TRBJ1-2; unclear D gene. V lost 6 bases and J 6 bases, leaving 8 bases between the germline ends. Per germline, CDR1 DFQATT and CDR2 SNEGSKA (reference sequence). The CDR3 loop spans 10 amino acids. CDR3 residues: CSARDNGYTF. The CDR3, as DNA: TGCAGTGCCCGAGACAATGGCTACACCTTC.

The chain recombines TRBV19 with TRBJ1-6; possible D gene TRBD1, 6 bases. Germline lookup yields CDR1 LNHDA and CDR2 SQIVND (reference sequence). The length of the CDR3 is 15 residues. V dropped 6 bases and J dropped 6 bases, with 15 bases sitting between them. CDR3 protein: CASRMPGHLNSPLHF. In DNA, the CDR3 is TGTGCCAGTAGAATGCCGGGACACCTTAATTCACCCCTCCACTTT.

The chain couples TRBV29-1 to TRBJ2-2, with no clear D. The CDR3 contains 13 residues. V dropped 5 bases and J dropped 3 bases, with 10 bases sitting between them. Germline V lookup: CDR1 SQVTM, CDR2 ANQGSEA. The CDR3 bases are TGCAGCGTTCCACTCCCCTACACCGGGGAGCTGTTTTTT. This codes for CSVPLPYTGELFF.

J is TRBJ2-7 and V is TRBV9; D possibly corresponds to TRBD1 (6 bases). This CDR3 spans 14 amino acids. CDR1 and CDR2 (germline): SGDLS, YYNGEE. The ends were cut back, 2 bases at V and 5 bases at J, with 14 bases in the middle. CDR3 amino acids: CASSVLQTGNEQYF. In DNA, the CDR3 is TGTGCCAGCAGCGTTCTACAAACAGGGAACGAGCAGTACTTC.

V gene TRBV28 combines with J gene TRBJ1-4; D is undetermined. V lost 6 bases, J lost 7 bases, and 12 bases lay in between. Germline V gives CDR1 MDHEN, CDR2 SYDVKM. The CDR3 covers 13 residues. CDR3 amino acids: CASRGGSREKLFF. The DNA of the CDR3 is TGTGCCAGCAGAGGAGGGTCGCGTGAAAAACTGTTTTTT.

This chain connects TRBV19 to TRBJ1-1; the match to TRBD1 covers 8 bases. V lost 4 bases, J lost 5 bases, and 6 bases stayed unmatched. Looked up from germline, CDR1 is LNHDA and CDR2 is SQIVND (reference sequence). This CDR3 region has 14 residues. CDR3 nucleotides: TGTGCCAGTAGTAGAAACAGGGGGGCTACTGAAGCTTTCTTT. The encoded protein is CASSRNRGATEAFF. Full variable domain (remainder filled in from reference TRBV19 and TRBJ1-1): DGGITQSPKYLFRKEGQNVTLSCEQNLNHDAMYWYRQDPGQGLRLIYYSQIVNDFQKGDIAEGYSVSREKKESFPLTVTSAQKNPTAFYLCASSRNRGATEAFFGQGTRLTVV.

J is TRBJ2-7 and V is TRBV10-3; D is undetermined. Trimming took off 10 bases at V and 1 base at J, with 14 bases between the two ends. CDR1 and CDR2 (germline): ENHRY, SYGVKD. This CDR3 is 13 amino acids long. CDR3 sequence (DNA): TGTGCCACCGGATTTGACATTTCCTACGAGCAGTACTTC. Encoded protein: CATGFDISYEQYF.

The chain combines TRBV4-3 with TRBJ2-3, with 9 bases aligning to TRBD2. Per the germline V gene, CDR1 is LGHNA and CDR2 is YSLEER. The junction had 6 bases not matched to a gene; V was cut back by 0 bases and J by 2 bases. The CDR3 length is 17 residues. In nucleotides, the CDR3 is TGCGCCAGCAGCCAAGAGGAGACTAGCGGACTCACAGATACGCAGTATTTT. Translating gives CASSQEETSGLTDTQYF.

V usage is TRBV30 and J usage is TRBJ2-7; 9 bases line up with TRBD1. V shed 5 bases, J shed 1 base, and the junction held 6 bases outside the gene matches. The CDR3 has 14 residues. Germline-derived CDR1 and CDR2 are GTSNPN and SVGIG (reference sequence). CDR3 region: CAWSGTGTSYEQYF. The CDR3 DNA follows: TGTGCCTGGTCCGGGACAGGGACATCCTACGAGCAGTACTTC. Variable domain in full (rest from reference TRBV30 and TRBJ2-7): SQTIHQWPATLVQPVGSPLSLECTVEGTSNPNLYWYRQAAGRGLQLLFYSVGIGQISSEVPQNLSASRPQDRQFILSSKKLLLSDSGFYLCAWSGTGTSYEQYFGPGTRLTVT.

Written as DNA, the CDR3 is TGTGCCAGTAGTTTCGACAGGGGGCCGGTTGCTGAAGCTTTCTTT. Amino acid sequence: CASSFDRGPVAEAFF. The V call is TRBV19, the J call TRBJ1-1; 10 bases match TRBD1. V gave up 5 bases and J gave up 6 bases; unmatched junction bases: 9. CDR1 LNHDA and CDR2 SQIVND come from the germline V gene (reference sequence). The CDR3 has 15 amino acids.

The genes are TRBV19 and TRBJ2-6; TRBD1 agrees at 7 bases. The V and J ends lost 3 bases and 0 bases, in that order; junction bases with no gene match: 8. CDR1 and CDR2 from the germline V gene are LNHDA and SQIVND (reference sequence). This CDR3 spans 18 amino acids. The CDR3 DNA follows: TGTGCCAGTAGTATGGAAGGGACAGTCTTCTCTGGGGCCAACGTCCTGACTTTC. Translation: CASSMEGTVFSGANVLTF.

The V call is TRBV7-2, the J call TRBJ2-2, with 10 positions matching TRBD1. The germline gives CDR1 SGHTA, CDR2 FQGNSA. CDR3 length: 15 residues. Losses at the gene ends were 4 bases for V and 3 bases for J; bases not matched to a gene: 2. The CDR3 nucleotides read TGTGCCAGCAGCTCGGGACAGGGGTACACCGGGGAGCTGTTTTTT. It specifies CASSSGQGYTGELFF.

The chain joins TRBV27 to TRBJ2-5; a possible D gene is TRBD2 (6 bases). The CDR3 spans 15 residues. Trimming cost V 3 bases and J 3 bases, with 14 bases left between them. Per the germline V gene, CDR1 is MNHEY and CDR2 is SMNVEV (reference sequence). The CDR3 DNA sequence: TGTGCCAGCAGTTTTAGCGGCAGCCTTGAAGAGACCCAGTACTTC. Its protein product is CASSFSGSLEETQYF.

In DNA, the CDR3 is TGTGCCAGCAGCTTAGGAGGGCTAGCGGGGGGGGAGACCCAGTACTTC. Translated: CASSLGGLAGGETQYF. The chain couples TRBV7-8 to TRBJ2-5; 12 nucleotides align to TRBD2. Trimming took 1 base from V and 5 from J; bases not matched to a gene: 5. Germline CDR1 is SGHVS and CDR2 is FQNEAQ. The CDR3 spans 16 residues.

This chain uses TRBV9 with TRBJ2-2, with D possibly being TRBD2 (6 bases). The CDR3 extends over 16 amino acids. Germline V gene data show CDR1 as SGDLS and CDR2 as YYNGEE. V was pared by 6 bases and J by 1 base, with 16 bases between. In DNA form, the CDR3 reads TGTGCCAGCACCCCGCGTGGCGGGGTGAACACCGGGGAGCTGTTTTTT. Protein product: CASTPRGGVNTGELFF.

The chain employs TRBV7-6 and TRBJ2-7; weak D call: TRBD1 (6 bases). The CDR3 sequence is 16 residues long. CDR1 is SGHVS, CDR2 FNYEAQ, per germline. Trimming removed 1 base from V and 2 bases from J, with 15 bases in between. CDR3 region: CASSLGTRTGPYEQYF. The CDR3 bases are TGTGCCAGCAGCTTAGGAACGAGAACAGGGCCCTACGAGCAGTACTTC. The variable domain in full, with the rest retrieved from reference TRBV7-6 and TRBJ2-7, is GAGVSQSPRYKVTKRGQDVALRCDPISGHVSLYWYRQALGQGPEFLTYFNYEAQQDKSGLPNDRFSAERPEGSISTLTIQRTEQRDSAMYRCASSLGTRTGPYEQYFGPGTRLTVT.

The rearrangement links TRBV7-2 to TRBJ2-1; 9 nucleotides align to TRBD2. Germline loops: CDR1 SGHTA, CDR2 FQGNSA. V shed 5 bases, J shed 4 bases, and the junction held 6 bases outside the gene matches. The CDR3 has 15 residues. CDR3 in amino acids: CASSEGLASYNEQFF. CDR3 DNA: TGTGCCAGCAGCGAGGGACTAGCTTCATACAATGAGCAGTTCTTC.

This clone occurred once. This chain links TRBV28 with TRBJ2-3; no definite D call. The CDR3 is 13 residues long. Germline CDR1 reads MDHEN; CDR2 reads SYDVKM. V was trimmed by 8 bases and J by 6 bases, leaving 15 bases between them. DNA of the CDR3: TGTGCCAGCGCGGTTCGGCTTCAGGATACGCAGTATTTT. Protein sequence: CASAVRLQDTQYF.

The chain combines TRBV3-1 (or the pseudogene TRBV3-2) with TRBJ2-1; tentatively, D is TRBD2 (7 bases). Germline V gene lookup returns CDR1 LGHDT and CDR2 YNNKEL (reference sequence). Trimming took 3 bases from V and 15 from J, leaving 18 bases between them. This CDR3 contains 13 residues. The CDR3 region is CASSQRGRRRRFF. DNA for the CDR3: TGTGCCAGCAGCCAGCGGGGGCGACGAAGACGGTTCTTC.